The 4 T cell receptor beta chains below all came from one sample that was sequenced in a study of cytomegalovirus exposure and HLA in healthy donors. Vbeta (60) and Jbeta (13) primers were used in the PCR. Produced via immunoSEQ multiplex PCR; TCRdb's table is partial and in-frame only. The sample holds 100,000 to 120,000 clones; 75% to 90% are singletons and the top ten take around 2%. The specimen was PBMCs. These receptors all come from a man aged 35 to 55 in good health and CMV-seronegative.

This clone was counted once. V gene TRBV25-1 combines with J gene TRBJ1-2; D not resolved. Germline V lookup: CDR1 MGHDK, CDR2 SYGVNS. The CDR3 has 13 residues. V was trimmed by 8 bases and J by 1 base, leaving 11 bases between them. The CDR3 DNA follows: TGTGCCAGCCGGGGAGGGCTTAACTATGGCTACACCTTC. It specifies CASRGGLNYGYTF.

The genes are TRBV6-5 and TRBJ2-7; 7 nucleotides line up with TRBD1. Germline V gene lookup returns CDR1 MNHEY and CDR2 SVGAGI. The V segment lost 0 bases and the J segment 1 base; nucleotides outside the gene matches: 6. This CDR3 is built from 16 residues. CDR3 coding DNA: TGTGCCAGCAGTTACTCGATGAGGGACAGTTCCTACGAGCAGTACTTC. It translates to CASSYSMRDSSYEQYF.

This sequence joins TRBV6-6 and TRBJ1-2; the D gene is possibly TRBD1 (6 bases). This CDR3 is built from 12 residues. Germline CDR1 is MNHNY and CDR2 is SVGAGI (reference sequence). V gave up 6 bases and J gave up 3 bases, with 8 bases separating them. The CDR3 is CASSPGDYGYTF. CDR3 bases: TGTGCCAGCAGCCCAGGGGACTATGGCTACACCTTC.

The chain has TRBV28 and TRBJ1-6; 7 nucleotides match TRBD1. Losses at the gene ends were 6 bases for V and 5 bases for J; bases not matched to a gene: 10. This CDR3 comprises 16 residues. From germline, CDR1 is MDHEN and CDR2 SYDVKM. The CDR3 DNA reads as TGTGCCAGCAGATCTTACCGGGACAGCCATAATTCACCCCTCCACTTT. This gives the protein CASRSYRDSHNSPLHF.